These 24 T cell receptor beta chains came from one sample sequenced in a study of blood T cell repertoires in COVID-19. TCRdb's copy holds only in-frame clones and misses some; the assay was immunoSEQ multiplex PCR. The sample consists of about 39,000 clones, less than 85% of them appearing once. The sequenced material came from peripheral blood. The receptors shown here come from a man between 70 and 80 years old with acute or convalescent COVID-19.

V is TRBV4-3 and J is TRBJ2-7, with D tentatively TRBD1 (6 bases). The V end was cut by 2 bases, the J end by 2 bases, with 16 bases between. Germline values: CDR1 LGHNA, CDR2 YSLEER. The CDR3 is 16 residues long. This CDR3 is CASSQSNYQGPYEQYF. CDR3 sequence (DNA): TGCGCCAGCAGCCAATCCAACTACCAGGGGCCCTACGAGCAGTACTTC.

The chain employs TRBV15 and TRBJ1-3, with D perhaps TRBD1 (5 bases). Trimming stripped 1 base from V and 4 bases from J, with 11 bases between. Germline lookup yields CDR1 LNHNV and CDR2 YYDKDF (reference sequence). The CDR3 covers 15 residues. CDR3 in amino acids: CATSRGGGLGNTIYF. As DNA, the CDR3 is TGTGCCACCAGCAGAGGGGGGGGATTGGGAAACACCATATATTTT.

The chain recombines TRBV6-6 with TRBJ2-1; 11 bases match TRBD2. This CDR3 is 14 amino acids long. Germline V gene lookup returns CDR1 MNHNY and CDR2 SVGAGI (reference sequence). V lost 5 bases to trimming and J lost 13 bases; unmatched junction nucleotides: 10. The CDR3 nucleotides are TGTGCCAGCAGTACCCTCGGACTAGCGGGCGGTCAGTTCTTC. This translates into CASSTLGLAGGQFF.

The gene calls are TRBV7-3 and TRBJ2-2; perhaps TRBD1 as D (6 bases). Germline CDR1 is SGHTA and CDR2 is FQGTGA. V shed 4 bases and J shed 2 bases, with 11 bases lying between them. This CDR3 spans 15 amino acids. The CDR3 is CASSYIQGNTGELFF. The DNA of the CDR3 is TGTGCCAGCAGCTATATACAGGGCAACACCGGGGAGCTGTTTTTT.

The chain employs TRBV10-3 and TRBJ2-7; no clear D gene. Germline V gene lookup returns CDR1 ENHRY and CDR2 SYGVKD. V was cut by 7 bases and J by 7 bases, with 11 bases left in between. CDR3 length: 11 amino acids. The CDR3 region is CAIKEALEQYF. CDR3 coding DNA: TGTGCCATCAAAGAGGCATTGGAGCAGTACTTC.

The V gene is TRBV5-1, the J gene TRBJ2-1, with 7 bases matching TRBD2. Germline loops: CDR1 SGHRS, CDR2 YFSETQ. This CDR3 comprises 17 residues. V lost 4 bases and J lost 6; bases outside the gene matches: 16. The CDR3 loop reads CASSQPRSGGVFNEQFF. The CDR3 bases are TGCGCCAGCAGCCAGCCCAGGTCGGGAGGCGTCTTCAATGAGCAGTTCTTC.

The CDR3 reads CASSQGISGNTIYF. The DNA of the CDR3 is TGTGCCAGCTCACAGGGGATCTCTGGAAACACCATATATTTT. The chain recombines TRBV18 with TRBJ1-3, with D perhaps TRBD1 (5 bases). The CDR3 extends over 14 amino acids. Trimming removed 4 bases from V and 0 bases from J, with 7 bases in between. Germline lookup yields CDR1 KGHSH and CDR2 LQKENI. The full variable domain, rest sourced from reference TRBV18 and TRBJ1-3, is NAGVMQNPRHLVRRRGQEARLRCSPMKGHSHVYWYRQLPEEGLKFMVYLQKENIIDESGMPKERFSAEFPKEGPSILRIQQVVRGDSAAYFCASSQGISGNTIYFGEGSWLTVV.

This clone was recorded a few times. This chain's CDR3 is CAIKGDGYQPQHF. The CDR3 coding sequence is TGTGCCATCAAGGGGGACGGTTATCAGCCCCAGCATTTT. This sequence joins TRBV10-3 and TRBJ1-5, with D maybe TRBD1 (6 bases). Germline V CDR1 and CDR2: ENHRY, SYGVKD. V lost 7 bases to trimming and J lost 5 bases, with 12 bases between them. This CDR3 comprises 13 residues.

V gene TRBV2 combines with J gene TRBJ1-2; 9 bases are shared with TRBD1. The CDR3 is made up of 15 amino acids. CDR1 SNHLY and CDR2 FYNNEI come from the germline V gene. Trimming cost V 3 bases and J 3 bases; bases outside gene matches: 5. CDR3 region: CASSETDRGDYGYTF. As DNA, the CDR3 is TGTGCCAGCAGTGAGACGGACAGGGGAGACTATGGCTACACCTTC.

This chain joins TRBV6-2 or TRBV6-3 and TRBJ1-2; a weak D match, TRBD1 (5 bases). Trimming took 5 bases from V and 1 from J, leaving 11 bases between them. From germline, CDR1 is MNHEY and CDR2 SVGEGT. This CDR3 has 14 amino acids. DNA of the CDR3: TGTGCCAGCAGTCCAGGGTGGAATAACTATGGCTACACCTTC. Translated: CASSPGWNNYGYTF.

The chain uses TRBV27 and TRBJ2-7, with D tentatively TRBD2 (5 bases). Looked up from germline, CDR1 is MNHEY and CDR2 is SMNVEV (reference sequence). This CDR3 is built from 17 residues. Trimming removed 4 bases at V and 4 bases at J, with 23 bases between. Here the CDR3 DNA reads TGTGCCAGCAGTTCCGAGACATTAGGAGCGCGGAGGTACGAGCAGTACTTC. It specifies CASSSETLGARRYEQYF.

This chain links TRBV28 with TRBJ2-7; TRBD2 is a possible D gene (5 bases). CDR1 is MDHEN, CDR2 SYDVKM, per germline. The CDR3 is made up of 12 amino acids. Trimming stripped 3 bases from V and 4 bases from J, with 7 bases between. CDR3 residues: CASSLGVYEQYF. The CDR3, as DNA: TGTGCCAGCAGTTTGGGAGTTTACGAGCAGTACTTC.

This clone has more than one count but fewer than ten. V and J are TRBV11-2 and TRBJ2-1; tentatively, D is TRBD2 (6 bases). Trimming stripped 1 base from V and 6 bases from J, with 7 bases between. This CDR3 contains 13 residues. The germline gives CDR1 SGHAT, CDR2 FQNNGV. The CDR3 spells CASSLGRVNEQFF. CDR3 DNA sequence: TGTGCCAGCAGCTTAGGGAGGGTCAATGAGCAGTTCTTC.

The gene calls are TRBV10-3 and TRBJ2-7; tentative D call: TRBD2 (6 bases). Trimming took 6 bases from V and 6 from J, leaving 9 bases between them. CDR1 and CDR2 (germline): ENHRY, SYGVKD. The CDR3 spans 11 residues. The CDR3 DNA reads as TGTGCCATCAGGGAGGGCTTCGAGCAGTACTTC. Translation: CAIREGFEQYF.

The chain recombines TRBV3-1 (or the pseudogene TRBV3-2) with TRBJ2-7; TRBD1 might be the D (6 bases). Germline CDR1 and CDR2: LGHDT and YNNKEL (reference sequence). V lost 2 bases and J lost 3, with 8 bases in between. CDR3 length: 13 amino acids. CDR3 sequence: CASSQLQGYEQYF. In DNA, the CDR3 is TGTGCCAGCAGCCAATTACAGGGCTACGAGCAGTACTTC.

This clone was detected a few times. CDR3 nucleotides: TGTGCCAGCAGCTCGCTCGGACAGGGGATCGTAGGTAACACTGAAGCTTTCTTT. It specifies CASSSLGQGIVGNTEAFF. The J gene is TRBJ1-1, the V gene TRBV7-3; 9 positions match TRBD1. The germline CDR1 and CDR2 sequences are SGHTA and FQGTGA. V dropped 4 bases and J dropped 2; count of bases not matched to a gene: 14. CDR3 length: 18 amino acids.

This chain connects TRBV5-8 to TRBJ2-2, with 7 bases matching TRBD1. The CDR3 covers 17 residues. V lost 1 base to trimming and J lost 3 bases; unmatched junction nucleotides: 9. From germline, CDR1 is SGHTS and CDR2 YDEGEE. The CDR3: CASSLKGALAYTGELFF. CDR3 sequence (DNA): TGTGCCAGCAGCTTGAAGGGGGCCCTTGCCTACACCGGGGAGCTGTTTTTT.

J is TRBJ2-5 and V is TRBV5-1, with 12 bases lining up with TRBD2. CDR1 is SGHRS and CDR2 is YFSETQ in the germline V gene. Trimming at V came to 3 bases and at J to 1 base, leaving 4 bases not matched to a gene. This CDR3 spans 16 amino acids. The CDR3 nucleotides are TGCGCCAGCAGCTCAGGACTAGCGGGGCTCCAAGAGACCCAGTACTTC. Amino acids: CASSSGLAGLQETQYF.

Note on this clone: An end of the junction does not agree with germline; a read error may underlie this. The chain combines TRBV27 with TRBJ1-1; D remains unclear. This CDR3 is 13 amino acids long. Germline CDR1 reads MNHEY; CDR2 reads SMNVEV (reference sequence). The CDR3 DNA is TGTGCCAGCCTCAGCGGGGTGAATACTGAAGCTTTCTTT. This encodes CASLSGVNTEAFF.

The chain joins TRBV6-5 to TRBJ1-1; D might be TRBD1 (5 bases). The V end was cut by 5 bases, the J end by 1 base, with 8 bases between. Germline CDR1 reads MNHEY; CDR2 reads SVGAGI. The CDR3 has 13 residues. The CDR3 DNA reads as TGTGCCAGCAGTACCGACAGGAACACTGAAGCTTTCTTT. Translation gives CASSTDRNTEAFF.

The CDR3 coding sequence is TGTGCCAGCAGACCCGGGACTAGCGGGCCCAACAATGAGCAGTTCTTC. Its protein product is CASRPGTSGPNNEQFF. The V call is TRBV28, the J call TRBJ2-1, with TRBD2 identical over 12 bases. The CDR3 is 16 amino acids. J gave up 5 bases and V 6 bases, and 8 bases lay outside the gene matches. Germline-derived CDR1 and CDR2 are MDHEN and SYDVKM.

The chain uses TRBV28 and TRBJ2-3; possibly TRBD2 for D (5 bases). V was shortened by 11 bases and J by 1 base, with 13 bases between the two germline ends. The length of the CDR3 is 13 residues. Germline V gives CDR1 MDHEN, CDR2 SYDVKM. The CDR3 DNA sequence: TGTGCCGCCACCGGGATTCGCACAGATACGCAGTATTTT. It encodes CAATGIRTDTQYF.

V gene TRBV29-1 combines with J gene TRBJ2-2; no firm D call. This CDR3 is 13 amino acids long. Per the germline V gene, CDR1 is SQVTM and CDR2 is ANQGSEA. Trimming took 1 base from V and 2 from J, leaving 5 bases between them. The CDR3 DNA reads as TGCAGCGTTGAAGTTCAAAACACCGGGGAGCTGTTTTTT. Protein sequence: CSVEVQNTGELFF.

This clone was found once. Other DNA sequences in this specimen translate into the identical CDR3. This chain connects TRBV3-1 (or the pseudogene TRBV3-2) to TRBJ2-7; a weak D match, TRBD1 (8 bases). Germline CDR1 is LGHDT and CDR2 is YNNKEL (reference sequence). V lost 4 bases and J lost 7, with 11 bases in between. The CDR3 totals 12 residues. In nucleotides, the CDR3 is TGTGCCAGCAGCCCACAGGGGGGGGAGCAGTACTTC. It encodes CASSPQGGEQYF.